This TCR beta chain originates from a study of response to subunit inactivated influenza vaccine. TCRdb analysed the RT-PCR reads with MiXCR anew, one entry per CDR3 protein. Of around 600,000 distinct CDR3 sequences detected, about 11% appear once; the ten largest clones hold approximately 11%. This clonotype has more than one count but fewer than ten. V lost 0 bases to trimming and J lost 5 bases; unmatched junction nucleotides: 8. The CDR3 consists of 15 residues. Germline V gene sequence: CDR1 SGHRS, CDR2 YFSETQ. This sample also belongs to another study, concerning T cells expressing NK-cell markers. From that second work: 5'RACE template switching with UMIs generated TCR beta cDNA. Sorting was limited to alpha-beta TCR-expressing T cells with an anti-gamma-delta TCR antibody in several experiments.

The TCR sequence derives from a man aged 45-65 years who received an inactivated influenza vaccine. The chain links TRBV5-1 to TRBJ2-7; TRBD2 aligns across 7 bases. The source was PBMCs from blood, collected on the day of vaccination. The CDR3 sequence is CASSLGGGALNEQYF. DNA for the CDR3: TGCGCCAGCAGCTTGGGCGGGGGAGCCCTGAACGAGCAGTACTTC.